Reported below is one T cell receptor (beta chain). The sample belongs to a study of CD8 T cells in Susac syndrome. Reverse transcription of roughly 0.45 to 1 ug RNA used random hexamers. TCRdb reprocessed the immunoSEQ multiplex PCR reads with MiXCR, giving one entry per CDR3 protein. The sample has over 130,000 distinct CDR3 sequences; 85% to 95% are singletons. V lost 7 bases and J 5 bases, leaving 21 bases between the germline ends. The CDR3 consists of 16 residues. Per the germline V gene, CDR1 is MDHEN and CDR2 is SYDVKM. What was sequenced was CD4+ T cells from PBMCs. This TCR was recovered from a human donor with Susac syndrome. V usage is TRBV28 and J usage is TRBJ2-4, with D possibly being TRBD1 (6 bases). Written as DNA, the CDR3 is TGTGCCAGCACCAACCGAGGGGGTGGGATGGAAAACATTCAGTACTTC. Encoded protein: CASTNRGGGMENIQYF.